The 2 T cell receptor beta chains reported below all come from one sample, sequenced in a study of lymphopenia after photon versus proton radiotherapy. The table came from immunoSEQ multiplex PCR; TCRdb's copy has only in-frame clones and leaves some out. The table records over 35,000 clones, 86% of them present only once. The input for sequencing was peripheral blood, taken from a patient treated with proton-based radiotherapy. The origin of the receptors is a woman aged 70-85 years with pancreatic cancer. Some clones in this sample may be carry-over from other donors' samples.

CDR3 in DNA: TGTGCCAGCGGTAGCGGGAAGCAGTTCTTC. It codes for CASGSGKQFF. The gene calls are TRBV27 and TRBJ2-1, with TRBD2 matching over 8 bases. V gave up 8 bases and J gave up 11 bases; unmatched junction bases: 2. Germline CDR1 reads MNHEY; CDR2 reads SMNVEV (reference sequence). This CDR3 has 10 residues.

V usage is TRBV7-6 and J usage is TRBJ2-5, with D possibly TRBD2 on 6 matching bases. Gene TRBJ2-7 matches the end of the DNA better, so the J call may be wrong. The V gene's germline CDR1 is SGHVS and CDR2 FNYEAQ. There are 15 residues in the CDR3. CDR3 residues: CASSLGGGLIYEQYF. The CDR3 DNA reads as TGTGCCAGCAGCTTAGGGGGAGGTCTTATCTACGAGCAGTACTTC.